This T cell receptor (beta chain) was profiled in a study of control samples from healthy donors and cancer patients. V was clipped by 7 bases and J by 3 bases, with 14 bases between them. This CDR3 spans 14 amino acids. Germline CDR1 is LGHDT and CDR2 is YNNKEL (reference sequence). Sequencing was performed with immunoSEQ multiplex PCR; in TCRdb, only in-frame clones are kept and a portion is missing. The data contain about 88,000 clones, 93% of them singletons. The material sequenced was blood. The TCR originated in a man aged 18 to 29 in good health. V and J are TRBV3-1 (or the pseudogene TRBV3-2) and TRBJ2-3, with no clear D. Here the CDR3 DNA reads TGTGCCAGCAACTTCTTTATGGGAACAGATACGCAGTATTTT. This gives the protein CASNFFMGTDTQYF.